The T cell receptor beta chain under discussion was sequenced for a study of blood T cell repertoires in COVID-19. Across the study: From the United States, Italy and Spain came samples of acute and convalescent COVID-19. Sources were T cells, B-cell-depleted T cells, or PBMCs; the material itself was cDNA or gDNA.

It was during active infection that Seattle patients were enrolled and then longitudinally followed. Original analysis: It was from reference gene primer amplification that nucleated cell counts were estimated. The assay was immunoSEQ multiplex PCR, and TCRdb's table has in-frame clones only and misses some. V, J and clone size derive from that table, while D and trimming were established from the DNA sequence. The profile covers under 300,000 clones, with less than 90% appearing a single time and about an eighth taken by the ten largest. In germline, CDR1 is MDHEN, CDR2 SYDVKM. The junction had 9 bases not matched to a gene; V was cut back by 6 bases and J by 5 bases. This CDR3 has 14 residues.

Sequencing was carried out using peripheral blood. The chain is built from TRBV28 and TRBJ1-1; 7 bases fit TRBD1. This receptor was taken from a woman between 65 and 79 years old with COVID-19, enrolled during active disease. CDR3: CASSLRGPGTEAFF. The CDR3 region has the DNA TGTGCCAGCAGCCTAAGGGGGCCGGGGACTGAAGCTTTCTTT.